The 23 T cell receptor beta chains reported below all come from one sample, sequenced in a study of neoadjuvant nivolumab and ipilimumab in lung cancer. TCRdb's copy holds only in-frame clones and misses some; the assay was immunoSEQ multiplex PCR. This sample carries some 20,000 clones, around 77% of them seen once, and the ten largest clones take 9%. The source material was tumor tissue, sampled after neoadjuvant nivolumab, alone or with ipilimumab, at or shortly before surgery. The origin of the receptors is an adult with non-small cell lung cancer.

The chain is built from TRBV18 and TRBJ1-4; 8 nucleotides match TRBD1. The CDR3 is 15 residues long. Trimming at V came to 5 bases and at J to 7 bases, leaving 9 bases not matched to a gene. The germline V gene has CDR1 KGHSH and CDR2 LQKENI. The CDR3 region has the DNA TGTGCCAGCTCAGTACCCAGGGGGCCCCGTGAAAAACTGTTTTTT. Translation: CASSVPRGPREKLFF.

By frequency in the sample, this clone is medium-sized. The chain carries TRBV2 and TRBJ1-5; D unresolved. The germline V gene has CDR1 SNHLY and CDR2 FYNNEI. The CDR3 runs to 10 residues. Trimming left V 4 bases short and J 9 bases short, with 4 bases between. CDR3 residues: CASSGPPQHF. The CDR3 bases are TGTGCCAGCAGTGGCCCGCCCCAGCATTTT.

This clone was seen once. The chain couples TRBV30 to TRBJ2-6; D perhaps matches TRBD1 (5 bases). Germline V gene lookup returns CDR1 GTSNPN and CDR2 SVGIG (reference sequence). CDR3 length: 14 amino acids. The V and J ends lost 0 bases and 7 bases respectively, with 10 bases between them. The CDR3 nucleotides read TGTGCCTGGAGTGTAAGGGGTCGTGCCAACGTCCTGACTTTC. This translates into CAWSVRGRANVLTF.

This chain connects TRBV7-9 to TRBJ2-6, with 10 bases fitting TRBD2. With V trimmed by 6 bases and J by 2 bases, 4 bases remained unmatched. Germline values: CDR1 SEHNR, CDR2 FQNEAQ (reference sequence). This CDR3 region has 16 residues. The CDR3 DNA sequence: TGTGCCAGCAGACCTGGACTAGCGGCTGGGGCCAACGTCCTGACTTTC. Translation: CASRPGLAAGANVLTF. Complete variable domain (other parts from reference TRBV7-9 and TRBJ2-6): DTGVSQNPRHKITKRGQNVTFRCDPISEHNRLYWYRQTLGQGPEFLTYFQNEAQLEKSRLLSDRFSAERPKGSFSTLEIQRTEQGDSAMYLCASRPGLAAGANVLTFGAGSRLTVL.

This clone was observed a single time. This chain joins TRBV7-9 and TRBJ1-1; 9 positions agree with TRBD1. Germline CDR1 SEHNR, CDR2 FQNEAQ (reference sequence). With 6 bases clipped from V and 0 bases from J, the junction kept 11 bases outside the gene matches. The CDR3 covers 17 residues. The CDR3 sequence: CASRGRHRGRLNTEAFF. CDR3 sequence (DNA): TGTGCCAGCAGAGGCCGCCACAGGGGGCGATTGAACACTGAAGCTTTCTTT.

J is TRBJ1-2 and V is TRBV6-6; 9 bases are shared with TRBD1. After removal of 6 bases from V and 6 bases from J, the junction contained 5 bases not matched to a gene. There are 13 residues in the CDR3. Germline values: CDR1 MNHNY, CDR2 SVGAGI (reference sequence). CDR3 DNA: TGTGCCAGCAGCATCGACAGGGGGGATGGCTACACCTTC. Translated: CASSIDRGDGYTF.

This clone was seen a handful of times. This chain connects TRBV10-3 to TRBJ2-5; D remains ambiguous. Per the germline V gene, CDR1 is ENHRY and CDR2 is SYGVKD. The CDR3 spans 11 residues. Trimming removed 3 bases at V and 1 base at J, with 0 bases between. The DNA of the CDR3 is TGTGCCATCAGTGACCAAGAGACCCAGTACTTC. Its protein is CAISDQETQYF.

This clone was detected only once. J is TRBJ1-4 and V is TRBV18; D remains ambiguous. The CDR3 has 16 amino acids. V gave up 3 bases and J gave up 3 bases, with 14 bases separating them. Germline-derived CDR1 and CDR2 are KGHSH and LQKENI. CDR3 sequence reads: CASSPPKSFSNEKLFF. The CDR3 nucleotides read TGTGCCAGCTCACCCCCGAAGAGTTTCTCTAATGAAAAACTGTTTTTT.

CDR3 sequence (DNA): TGTGCCAGCAGCCACCGGGACAGGGTGGACGAGCAGTACTTC. Translation: CASSHRDRVDEQYF. The chain has TRBV7-9 and TRBJ2-7; 9 positions agree with TRBD1. The CDR3 runs 14 residues. Germline assignment: CDR1 SEHNR and CDR2 FQNEAQ (reference sequence). V dropped 5 bases and J dropped 5; count of bases not matched to a gene: 7.

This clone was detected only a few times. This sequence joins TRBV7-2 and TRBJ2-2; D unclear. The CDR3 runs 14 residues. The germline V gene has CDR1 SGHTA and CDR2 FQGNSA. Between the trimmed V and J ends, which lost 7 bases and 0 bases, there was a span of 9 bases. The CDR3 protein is CASTDHPNTGELFF. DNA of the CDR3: TGTGCCAGCACCGATCACCCGAACACCGGGGAGCTGTTTTTT. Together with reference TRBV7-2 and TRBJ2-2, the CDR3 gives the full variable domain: GAGVSQSPSNKVTEKGKDVELRCDPISGHTALYWYRQSLGQGLEFLIYFQGNSAPDKSGLPSDRFSAERTGGSVSTLTIQRTQQEDSAVYLCASTDHPNTGELFFGEGSRLTVL.

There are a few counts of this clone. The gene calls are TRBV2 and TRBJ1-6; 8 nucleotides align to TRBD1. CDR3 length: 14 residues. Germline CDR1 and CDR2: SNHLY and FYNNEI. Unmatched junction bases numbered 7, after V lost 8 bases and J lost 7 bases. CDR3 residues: CASGRGTGNSPLHF. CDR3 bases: TGTGCCAGCGGCCGCGGGACAGGAAATTCACCCCTCCACTTT. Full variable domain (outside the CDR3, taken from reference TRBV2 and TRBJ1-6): EPEVTQTPSHQVTQMGQEVILRCVPISNHLYFYWYRQILGQKVEFLVSFYNNEISEKSEIFDDQFSVERPDGSNFTLKIRSTKLEDSAMYFCASGRGTGNSPLHFGNGTRLTVT.

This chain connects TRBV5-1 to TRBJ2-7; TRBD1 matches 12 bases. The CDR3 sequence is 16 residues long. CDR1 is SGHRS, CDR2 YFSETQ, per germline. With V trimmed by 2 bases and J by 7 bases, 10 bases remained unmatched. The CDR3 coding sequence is TGCGCCAGCAGCTTCCGCGGGACAGGGGGCCTCTCGGAGCAGTACTTC. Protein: CASSFRGTGGLSEQYF.

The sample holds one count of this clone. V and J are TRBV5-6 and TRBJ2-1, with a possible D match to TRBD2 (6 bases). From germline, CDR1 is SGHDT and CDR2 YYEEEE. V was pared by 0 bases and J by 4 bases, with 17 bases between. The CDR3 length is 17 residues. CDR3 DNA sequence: TGTGCCAGCAGCTTGGTCGCTTGGGGGAGGCGGTACAATGAGCAGTTCTTC. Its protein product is CASSLVAWGRRYNEQFF. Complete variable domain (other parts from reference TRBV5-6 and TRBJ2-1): DAGVTQSPTHLIKTRGQQVTLRCSPKSGHDTVSWYQQALGQGPQFIFQYYEEEERQRGNFPDRFSGHQFPNYSSELNVNALLLGDSALYLCASSLVAWGRRYNEQFFGPGTRLTVL.

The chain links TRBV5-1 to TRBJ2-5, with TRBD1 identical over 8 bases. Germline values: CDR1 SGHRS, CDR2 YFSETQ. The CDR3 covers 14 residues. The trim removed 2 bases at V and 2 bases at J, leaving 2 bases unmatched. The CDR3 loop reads CASSFGDRQETQYF. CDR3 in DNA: TGCGCCAGCAGCTTTGGGGACAGGCAAGAGACCCAGTACTTC.

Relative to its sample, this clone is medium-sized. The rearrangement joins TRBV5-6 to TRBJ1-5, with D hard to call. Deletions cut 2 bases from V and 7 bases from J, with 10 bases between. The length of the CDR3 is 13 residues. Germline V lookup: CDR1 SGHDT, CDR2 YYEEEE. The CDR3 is CASSFSRGQPQHF. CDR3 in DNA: TGTGCCAGCAGCTTTTCCCGGGGACAGCCCCAGCATTTT.

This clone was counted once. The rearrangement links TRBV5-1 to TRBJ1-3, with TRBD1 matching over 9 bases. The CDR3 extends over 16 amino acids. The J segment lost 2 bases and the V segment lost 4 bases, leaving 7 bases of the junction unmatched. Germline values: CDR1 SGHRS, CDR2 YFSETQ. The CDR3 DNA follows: TGCGCCAGCAGCCCGGGACAGGGAACTCCTGGAAACACCATATATTTT. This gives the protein CASSPGQGTPGNTIYF.

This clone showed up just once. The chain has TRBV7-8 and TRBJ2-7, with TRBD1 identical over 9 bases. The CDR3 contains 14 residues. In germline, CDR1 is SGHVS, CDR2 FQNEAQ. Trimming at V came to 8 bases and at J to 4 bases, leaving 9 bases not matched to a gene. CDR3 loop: CASFSDRGNYEQYF. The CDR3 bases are TGTGCCAGCTTCTCGGACAGGGGCAATTACGAGCAGTACTTC.

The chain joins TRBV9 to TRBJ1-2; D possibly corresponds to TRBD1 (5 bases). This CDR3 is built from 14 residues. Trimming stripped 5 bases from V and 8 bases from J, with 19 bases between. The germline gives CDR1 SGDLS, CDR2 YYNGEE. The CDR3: CASSSPRVDLGYTF. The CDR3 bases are TGTGCCAGCAGTTCCCCCAGGGTGGACCTCGGCTACACCTTC.

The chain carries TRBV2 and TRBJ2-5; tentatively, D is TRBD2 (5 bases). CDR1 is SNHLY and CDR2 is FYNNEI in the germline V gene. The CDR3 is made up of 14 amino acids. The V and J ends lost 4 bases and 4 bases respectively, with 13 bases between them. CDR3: CASSALGKGETQYF. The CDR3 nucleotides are TGTGCCAGCAGTGCACTAGGCAAAGGAGAGACCCAGTACTTC.

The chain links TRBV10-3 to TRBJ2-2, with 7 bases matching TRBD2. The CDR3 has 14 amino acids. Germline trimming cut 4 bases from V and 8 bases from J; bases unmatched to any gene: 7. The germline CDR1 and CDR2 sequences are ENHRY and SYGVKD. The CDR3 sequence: CAISAGGTRGELFF. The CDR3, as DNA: TGTGCCATCAGTGCGGGGGGAACTCGAGGGGAGCTGTTTTTT.

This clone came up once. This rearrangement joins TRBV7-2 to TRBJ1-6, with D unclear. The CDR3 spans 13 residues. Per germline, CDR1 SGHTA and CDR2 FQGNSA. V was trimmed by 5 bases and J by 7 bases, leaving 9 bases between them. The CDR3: CASSAVANSPLHF. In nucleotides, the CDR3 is TGTGCCAGCAGCGCAGTTGCGAATTCACCCCTCCACTTT.

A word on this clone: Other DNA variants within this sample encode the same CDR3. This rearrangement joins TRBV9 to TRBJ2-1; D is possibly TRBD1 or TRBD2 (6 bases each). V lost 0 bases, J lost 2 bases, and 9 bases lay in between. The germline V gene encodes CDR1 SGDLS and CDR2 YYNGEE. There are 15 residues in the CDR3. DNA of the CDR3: TGTGCCAGCAGCGTAGTGGGGGGCCCCTACAATGAGCAGTTCTTC. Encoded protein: CASSVVGGPYNEQFF.

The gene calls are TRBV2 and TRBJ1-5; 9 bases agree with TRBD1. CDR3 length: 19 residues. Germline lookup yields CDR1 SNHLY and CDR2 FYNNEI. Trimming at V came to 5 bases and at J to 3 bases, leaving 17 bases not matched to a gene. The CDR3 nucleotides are TGTGCCAGCAGTAAACGACGCCATTTGGGACAGGGCTACAATCAGCCCCAGCATTTT. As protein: CASSKRRHLGQGYNQPQHF.